The next 8 T cell receptor beta chains were all read from a single sample in a study of blood T cell repertoires in COVID-19. Using immunoSEQ multiplex PCR, the repertoire was profiled, and TCRdb retains in-frame clones only, with some absent. Here the sample spans hundreds of thousands of clones, around 89% being singletons. Material: PBMCs or T cells enriched from blood (not recorded which). The receptors derive from a woman between 45 and 65 years old who had recovered from COVID-19.

This chain links TRBV7-9 with TRBJ2-3, with TRBD2 matching over 10 bases. CDR1 and CDR2 (germline): SEHNR, FQNEAQ (reference sequence). This CDR3 is 19 amino acids long. After removal of 2 bases from V and 6 bases from J, the junction contained 17 bases not matched to a gene. This CDR3 reads CASSLFPAGGLRQADTQYF. The CDR3 bases are TGTGCCAGCAGCTTATTTCCAGCGGGAGGGCTAAGGCAAGCGGATACGCAGTATTTT.

This clone appeared once. The V and J genes are TRBV3-1 (or the pseudogene TRBV3-2) and TRBJ1-2; possibly TRBD1 for D (6 bases). This CDR3 has 13 amino acids. Germline V CDR1 and CDR2: LGHDT, YNNKEL (reference sequence). Between the trimmed V and J ends, which lost 3 bases and 7 bases, there was a span of 12 bases. The CDR3 sequence is CASSHRGLFGYTF. The DNA for the CDR3 is TGTGCCAGCAGCCACAGGGGTCTATTTGGCTACACCTTC.

This sequence joins TRBV18 and TRBJ2-1, with 7 nucleotides matching TRBD2. V shed 6 bases and J 7 bases; nucleotides not matched to a gene: 9. CDR1 and CDR2 from the germline V gene are KGHSH and LQKENI. The CDR3 spans 14 residues. The DNA for the CDR3 is TGTGCCAGCTCCGCCGAAGCGGGATGGAATGAGCAGTTCTTC. Its protein product is CASSAEAGWNEQFF.

V and J are TRBV24-1 and TRBJ2-3, with D tentatively TRBD1 (6 bases). Trimming removed 0 bases from V and 6 bases from J, with 9 bases in between. CDR1 is KGHDR, CDR2 SFDVKD, per germline. CDR3 length equals 14 residues. The CDR3 nucleotides are TGTGCCACCAGTGATTTGGGGGGCCCGGATACGCAGTATTTT. This sequence encodes CATSDLGGPDTQYF.

CDR3 amino acids: CASSSNLAEQFF. The CDR3 DNA reads TGTGCCAGCAGTTCAAACCTGGCCGAGCAGTTCTTC. V gene TRBV28 combines with J gene TRBJ2-1; D unclear. Per the germline V gene, CDR1 is MDHEN and CDR2 is SYDVKM. The CDR3 sequence is 12 residues long. Between the trimmed V and J ends, which lost 4 bases and 10 bases, there was a span of 11 bases.

V is TRBV4-1 and J is TRBJ1-2; 7 bases map to TRBD1. Germline assignment: CDR1 MGHRA and CDR2 YSYEKL. Trimming removed 1 base from V and 2 bases from J; junction bases left unmatched: 1. This CDR3 region has 14 residues. The CDR3 sequence is CASSQAQGNYGYTF. The CDR3 DNA is TGCGCCAGCAGCCAAGCACAGGGGAACTATGGCTACACCTTC.

The chain recombines TRBV28 with TRBJ1-1, with D perhaps matching TRBD1 (6 bases). The CDR3 sequence is 16 residues long. CDR1 and CDR2 (germline): MDHEN, SYDVKM. V shed 1 base and J shed 1 base, with 13 bases lying between them. CDR3 nucleotide sequence: TGTGCCAGCAGTTTATATTCTGCAGGGGAGAACACTGAAGCTTTCTTT. Translated, it gives CASSLYSAGENTEAFF. Complete variable domain (other parts from reference TRBV28 and TRBJ1-1): DVKVTQSSRYLVKRTGEKVFLECVQDMDHENMFWYRQDPGLGLRLIYFSYDVKMKEKGDIPEGYSVSREKKERFSLILESASTNQTSMYLCASSLYSAGENTEAFFGQGTRLTVV.

The J gene is TRBJ2-1, the V gene TRBV7-3; 7 bases agree with TRBD2. CDR3 length equals 14 residues. V was pared by 7 bases and J by 7 bases, with 10 bases of the junction left unmatched. CDR1 SGHTA and CDR2 FQGTGA come from the germline V gene. The CDR3 sequence: CASMAGELGNEQFF. In nucleotides, the CDR3 is TGTGCCAGCATGGCGGGAGAGCTCGGTAATGAGCAGTTCTTC.